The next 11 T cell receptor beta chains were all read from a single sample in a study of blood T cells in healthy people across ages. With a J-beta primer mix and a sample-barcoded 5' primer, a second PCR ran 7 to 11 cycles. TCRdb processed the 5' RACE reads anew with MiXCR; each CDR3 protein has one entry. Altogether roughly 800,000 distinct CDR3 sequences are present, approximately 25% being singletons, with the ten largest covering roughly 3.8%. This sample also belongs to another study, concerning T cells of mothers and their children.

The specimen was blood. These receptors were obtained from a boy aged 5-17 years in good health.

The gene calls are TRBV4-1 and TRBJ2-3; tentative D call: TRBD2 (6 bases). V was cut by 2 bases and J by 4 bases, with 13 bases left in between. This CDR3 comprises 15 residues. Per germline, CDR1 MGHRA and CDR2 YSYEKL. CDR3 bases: TGCGCCAGCAGCCAAACCGGGACTCCTGCAGATACGCAGTATTTT. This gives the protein CASSQTGTPADTQYF.

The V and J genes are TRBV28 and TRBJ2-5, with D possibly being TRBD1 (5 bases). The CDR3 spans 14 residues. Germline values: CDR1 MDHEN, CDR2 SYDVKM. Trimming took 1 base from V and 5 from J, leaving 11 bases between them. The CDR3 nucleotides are TGTGCCAGCAGTTTATCCGCAGGGTGGGAGACCCAGTACTTC. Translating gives CASSLSAGWETQYF.

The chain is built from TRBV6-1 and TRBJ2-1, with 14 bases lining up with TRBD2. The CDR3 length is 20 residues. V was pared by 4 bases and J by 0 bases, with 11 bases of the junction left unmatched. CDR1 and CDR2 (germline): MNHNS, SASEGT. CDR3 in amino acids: CASSGTPGLAGASSYNEQFF. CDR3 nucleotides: TGTGCCAGCAGTGGGACTCCGGGACTAGCGGGGGCTAGCTCCTACAATGAGCAGTTCTTC.

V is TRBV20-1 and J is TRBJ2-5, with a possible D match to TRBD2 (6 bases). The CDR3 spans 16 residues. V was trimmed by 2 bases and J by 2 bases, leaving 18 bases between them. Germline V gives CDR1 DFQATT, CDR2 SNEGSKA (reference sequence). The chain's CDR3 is CSARPPERLAQETQYF. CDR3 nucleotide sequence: TGCAGTGCTAGACCCCCGGAACGGCTAGCGCAAGAGACCCAGTACTTC.

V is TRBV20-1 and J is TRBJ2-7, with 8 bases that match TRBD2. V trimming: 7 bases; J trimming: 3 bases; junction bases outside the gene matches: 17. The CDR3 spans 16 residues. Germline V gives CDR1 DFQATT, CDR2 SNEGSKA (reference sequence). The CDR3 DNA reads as TGCAGTGTCCGGACTCTGGGCGGGAGGCCACTCTACGAGCAGTACTTC. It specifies CSVRTLGGRPLYEQYF.

CDR3: CASSLGTSGRDYNEQFF. The CDR3 nucleotides read TGTGCCAGCAGCTTGGGGACTAGCGGGAGGGATTACAATGAGCAGTTCTTC. The chain joins TRBV7-9 to TRBJ2-1; the match to TRBD2 covers 16 bases. V lost 3 bases and J lost 4; bases outside the gene matches: 3. Germline assignment: CDR1 SEHNR and CDR2 FQNEAQ (reference sequence). The CDR3 totals 17 residues.

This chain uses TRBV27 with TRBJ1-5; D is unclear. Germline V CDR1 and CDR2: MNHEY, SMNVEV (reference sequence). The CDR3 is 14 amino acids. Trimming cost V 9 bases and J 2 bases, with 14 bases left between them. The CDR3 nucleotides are TGTGCCAGTTCGATTTCGGATGGCAATCAGCCCCAGCATTTT. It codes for CASSISDGNQPQHF.

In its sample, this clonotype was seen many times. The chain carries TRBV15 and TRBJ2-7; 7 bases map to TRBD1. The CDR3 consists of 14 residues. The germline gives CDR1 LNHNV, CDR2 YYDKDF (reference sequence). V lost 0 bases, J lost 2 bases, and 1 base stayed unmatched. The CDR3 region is CATSRDRGPYEQYF. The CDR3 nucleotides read TGTGCCACCAGCAGAGATAGGGGGCCCTACGAGCAGTACTTC.

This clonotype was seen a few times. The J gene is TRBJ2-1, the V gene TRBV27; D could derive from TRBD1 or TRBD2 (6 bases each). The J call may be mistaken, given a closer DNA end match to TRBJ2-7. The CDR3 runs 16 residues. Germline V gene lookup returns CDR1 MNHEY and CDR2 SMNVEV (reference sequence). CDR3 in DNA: TGTGCCAGCAGTTTTCTCCCCCTCGGGGGCGTCTACGAGCAGTACTTC. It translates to CASSFLPLGGVYEQYF.

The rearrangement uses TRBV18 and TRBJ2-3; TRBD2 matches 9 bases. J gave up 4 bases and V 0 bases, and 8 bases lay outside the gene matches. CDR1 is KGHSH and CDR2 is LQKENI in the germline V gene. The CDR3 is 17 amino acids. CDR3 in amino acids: CASSPPDASGGPDTQYF. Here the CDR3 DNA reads TGTGCCAGCTCACCACCAGATGCAAGCGGGGGGCCAGATACGCAGTATTTT.

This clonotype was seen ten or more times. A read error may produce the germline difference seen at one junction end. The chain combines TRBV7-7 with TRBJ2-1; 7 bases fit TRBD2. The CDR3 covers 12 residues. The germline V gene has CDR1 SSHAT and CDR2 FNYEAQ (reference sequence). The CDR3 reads CASSLAGGEQFF. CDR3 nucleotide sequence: TGTGCTAGCAGCTTAGCGGGCGGAGAGCAGTTCTTC.